This paragraph reports one TCR beta chain. These data originate in a study of blood T cell repertoires in COVID-19. The wider study: Sites across the United States, Italy and Spain contributed samples from acute and convalescent COVID-19.

Clones were sequenced by immunoSEQ multiplex PCR, and TCRdb holds only the in-frame ones, with some missing. The sample has 350,000 to 450,000 clones, around 86% seen once. Germline CDR1 is MDHEN and CDR2 is SYDVKM. This CDR3 spans 15 amino acids. The receptor was derived from a human donor in a cohort sampled during active COVID-19. Sequenced material: peripheral blood. The chain links TRBV28 to TRBJ2-1, with TRBD2 identical over 9 bases. The CDR3 protein is CATGPSGEVYNEQFF. For the CDR3, the DNA is TGTGCAACCGGTCCTAGCGGGGAAGTCTACAATGAGCAGTTCTTC.